Listed below are T cell receptor beta chains from one sample, sequenced in a study of immune evolution from preneoplasia to lung adenocarcinoma. The protocol was immunoSEQ multiplex PCR, while the TCRdb copy is restricted to in-frame clones and leaves out a portion. The sample holds approximately 15,000 clones, 85% seen once. The sample comprised FFPE lung adenocarcinoma in situ tissue. These TCRs come from a donor aged 70 or over with lung adenocarcinoma. CDR3s include the opening cysteine and the closing phenylalanine or tryptophan. The D gene is left open where the match is weak. Clone size is stated in some rows and not others, as once, few, many or a class when expanded.

>NA|TRBV5-1|NA|TRBJ2-3
TGCGCCAGCAGCTTGGGACTTTCCACAGATACGCAGTATTTT
CASSLGLSTDTQYF
>NA|TRBV6-6|NA|TRBJ1-5
TGTGCCAGCAGTTACAGTGGGGCCTATCAGCCCCAGCATTTT
CASSYSGAYQPQHF
>NA|TRBV18|NA|TRBJ2-1
TGTGCCAGCTCTTCCTCGAGCTCCTACAATGAGCAGTTCTTC
CASSSSSSYNEQFF
>NA|TRBV19|NA|TRBJ2-7
TGTGCCAGTAGTATCTTCCGGGGACCGCGGGATGGGGAGCAGTACTTC
CASSIFRGPRDGEQYF
>NA|TRBV29-1|TRBD2|TRBJ2-3
TGCAGCGTTGTCAAGGGACTAAGCACAGATACGCAGTATTTT
CSVVKGLSTDTQYF
>NA|TRBV5-1|NA|TRBJ2-1
TGCGCCAGCAGCTTGATCGGTACCCGGATAGAATACAATGAGCAGTTCTTC
CASSLIGTRIEYNEQFF
>NA|TRBV28|NA|TRBJ1-5
TGTGCCAGCAGTCGTGACGGCAATCAGCCCCAGCATTTT
CASSRDGNQPQHF
>NA|TRBV7-8|NA|TRBJ1-5
TGTGCCAGCAGCTTAGATGTGGGGCCCCAGCATTTT
CASSLDVGPQHF
>NA|TRBV30|NA|TRBJ1-5
TGTGCCTGGAGTCACAGGGGCAATCAGCCCCAGCATTTT
CAWSHRGNQPQHF
>NA|TRBV2|NA|TRBJ2-7
TGTGCCAGCGGGCTCTACGAGCAGTACTTC
CASGLYEQYF
>NA|TRBV6-5|NA|TRBJ1-2
TGTGCCAGCAGCCCTTTCGGCAATCAAGGGCACACCTTC
CASSPFGNQGHTF
>NA|TRBV30|NA|TRBJ1-2
TGTGCCTGGAGCCGTACGCCCTCGTCCGGCTACACCTTC
CAWSRTPSSGYTF
>NA|TRBV5-4|TRBD1|TRBJ2-3
TGTGCCAGCAGCCTTAGCCGAGCGACAGGGACAGATACGCAGTATTTT
CASSLSRATGTDTQYF
>NA|TRBV6-1|NA|TRBJ2-7
TGTGCCAGCAGGGGGACGATAGGGGTGTACGAGCAGTATTTC
CASRGTIGVYEQYF
>NA|TRBV6-4|TRBD1|TRBJ2-7
TGTGCCAGCATCTGGACAGGGGGCCCTACTTACTACGAGCAGTACTTC
CASIWTGGPTYYEQYF
>once|TRBV5-1|TRBD1|TRBJ1-1
TGCGCCAGCAGCTTCGGTGACAGGGCGGGGAACACTGAAGCTTTCTTT
CASSFGDRAGNTEAFF
>NA|TRBV10-1|TRBD1|TRBJ2-7
TGCGCCAGCAGAGTGACAGGGGGTATCTACGAGCAGTACTTC
CASRVTGGIYEQYF
>NA|TRBV16|NA|TRBJ1-5
TGTGCCAGCAGCCAACTAATAAGGGGCAATCAGCCCCAGCATTTT
CASSQLIRGNQPQHF
>NA|TRBV18|NA|TRBJ2-5
TGTGCCAGCTCACCACTTGGGGAGACCCAGTACTTC
CASSPLGETQYF
>once|TRBV9|TRBD1|TRBJ1-5
TGTGCCAGCAGCTTACAGGGGTTTGCGCCCCAGCATTTT
CASSLQGFAPQHF
>NA|TRBV15|NA|TRBJ2-5
TGTGCCACCAGCAGGTCCCATGCGGGAGAGACCCAGTACTTC
CATSRSHAGETQYF
>NA|TRBV18|NA|TRBJ1-3
TGTGCCAGCTCATCGGAGTCGCTCAACTCTGGAAACACCATATATTTT
CASSSESLNSGNTIYF
>few|TRBV7-2|NA|TRBJ2-3
TGTGCCAGCAGCTTAAATCCAGAAGATACGCAGTATTTT
CASSLNPEDTQYF
>NA|TRBV18|TRBD1|TRBJ1-5
TGTGCCAGCTCGGAGGGGGCAGGACAGCCCCAGCATTTT
CASSEGAGQPQHF
>NA|TRBV11-2|NA|TRBJ1-1
TGTGCCAGCAGCTCGTCCGCGAACACTGAAGCTTTCTTT
CASSSSANTEAFF
>NA|TRBV28|NA|TRBJ1-5
TGTGCCAGCAGTCTAGGGGGATATAGCAATCAGCCCCAGCATTTT
CASSLGGYSNQPQHF
>NA|TRBV2|TRBD2|TRBJ2-7
TGTGCCAGCAGTCCGAGGCACGGAGGGGGACTAGACTCCTACGAGCAGTACTTC
CASSPRHGGGLDSYEQYF
>NA|TRBV2|NA|TRBJ1-1
TGTGCCAGCAGGTCGGACTCTCCAACCACTGAAGCTTTCTTT
CASRSDSPTTEAFF
>NA|TRBV4-1|NA|TRBJ1-3
TGCGCCAGCAGCCAAGATCCGTGGGCGGGAAACACCATATATTTT
CASSQDPWAGNTIYF
>few|TRBV11-2|NA|TRBJ2-1
TGTGCCAGCAGACCATATACCCGGATTGAGCAGTTCTTC
CASRPYTRIEQFF
>NA|TRBV28|NA|TRBJ1-2
TGTGCCAGCAGCTTGGGGGACAACTATGGCTACACCTTC
CASSLGDNYGYTF
>NA|TRBV27|NA|TRBJ2-2
TGTGCCAGCAGTTTCTGGGGTGACACCGGGGAGCTGTTTTTT
CASSFWGDTGELFF
>NA|TRBV2|NA|TRBJ1-1
TGTGCCACCATTAGTAGCCTCATGAACACTGAAGCTTTCTTT
CATISSLMNTEAFF
>NA|TRBV10-1|NA|TRBJ2-2
TGCGCCAGCAGTAGTGGTCGGTCAGCCGAACACCGGGGAGCTGTTTTT
CASSSGRSAEHRGAVF
>NA|TRBV10-3|TRBD2|TRBJ2-7
TGTGCCATCATGGCGGGAGGGTCCTACGAGCAGTACTTC
CAIMAGGSYEQYF